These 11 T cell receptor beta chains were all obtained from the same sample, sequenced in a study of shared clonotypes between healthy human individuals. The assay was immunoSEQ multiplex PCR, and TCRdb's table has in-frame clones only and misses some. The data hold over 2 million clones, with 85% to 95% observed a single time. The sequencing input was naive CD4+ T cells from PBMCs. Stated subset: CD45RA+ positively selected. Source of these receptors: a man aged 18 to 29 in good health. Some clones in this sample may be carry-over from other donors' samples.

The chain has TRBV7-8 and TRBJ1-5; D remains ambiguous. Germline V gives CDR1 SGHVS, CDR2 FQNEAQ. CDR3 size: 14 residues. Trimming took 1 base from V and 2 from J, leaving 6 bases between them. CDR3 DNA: TGTGCCAGCAGCTTAGTTAGGGGCAATCAGCCCCAGCATTTT. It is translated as CASSLVRGNQPQHF.

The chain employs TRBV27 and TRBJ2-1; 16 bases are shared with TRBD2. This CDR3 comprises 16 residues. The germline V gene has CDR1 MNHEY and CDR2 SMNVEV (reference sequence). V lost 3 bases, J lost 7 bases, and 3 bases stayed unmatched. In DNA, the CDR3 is TGTGCCAGCAGTTTCCGGGGACTAGCGGGAGGGAATGAGCAGTTCTTC. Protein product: CASSFRGLAGGNEQFF.

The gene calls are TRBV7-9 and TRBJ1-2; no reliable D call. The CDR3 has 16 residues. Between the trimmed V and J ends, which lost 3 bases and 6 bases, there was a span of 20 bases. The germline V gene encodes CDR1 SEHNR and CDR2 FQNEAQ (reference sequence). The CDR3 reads CASSFARQNPGDGYTF. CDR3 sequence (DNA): TGTGCCAGCAGCTTTGCTCGACAAAACCCTGGAGATGGCTACACCTTC.

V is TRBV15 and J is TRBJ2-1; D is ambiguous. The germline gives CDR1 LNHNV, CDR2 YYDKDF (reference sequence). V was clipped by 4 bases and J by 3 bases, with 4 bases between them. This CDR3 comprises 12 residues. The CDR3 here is CATSKSYNEQFF. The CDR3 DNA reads TGTGCCACCAGCAAAAGCTACAATGAGCAGTTCTTC.

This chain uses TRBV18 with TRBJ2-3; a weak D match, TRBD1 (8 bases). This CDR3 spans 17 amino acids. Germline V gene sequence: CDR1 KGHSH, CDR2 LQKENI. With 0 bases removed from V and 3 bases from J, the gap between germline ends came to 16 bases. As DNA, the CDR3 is TGTGCCAGCTCACCACCTTGGACAGGGAGGGGGACAGATACGCAGTATTTT. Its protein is CASSPPWTGRGTDTQYF.

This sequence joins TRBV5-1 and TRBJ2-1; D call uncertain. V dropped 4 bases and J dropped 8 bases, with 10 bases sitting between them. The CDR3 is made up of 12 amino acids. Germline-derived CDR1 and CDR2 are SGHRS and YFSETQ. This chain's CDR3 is CASSEIVDEQFF. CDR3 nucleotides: TGCGCCAGCAGCGAGATAGTCGATGAGCAGTTCTTC.

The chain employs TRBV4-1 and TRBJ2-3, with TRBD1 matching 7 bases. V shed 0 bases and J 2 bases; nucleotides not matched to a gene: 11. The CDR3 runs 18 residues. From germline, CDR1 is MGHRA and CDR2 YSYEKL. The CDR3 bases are TGCGCCAGCAGCCAAGAGGTACAGGGGCCCCTAAACACAGATACGCAGTATTTT. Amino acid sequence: CASSQEVQGPLNTDTQYF.

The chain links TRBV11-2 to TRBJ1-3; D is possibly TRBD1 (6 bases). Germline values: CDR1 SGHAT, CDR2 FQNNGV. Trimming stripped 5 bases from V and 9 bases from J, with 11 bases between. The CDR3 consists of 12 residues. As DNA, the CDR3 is TGTGCCAGCAGCCCACAGGGTTTCACCATATATTTT. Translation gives CASSPQGFTIYF.

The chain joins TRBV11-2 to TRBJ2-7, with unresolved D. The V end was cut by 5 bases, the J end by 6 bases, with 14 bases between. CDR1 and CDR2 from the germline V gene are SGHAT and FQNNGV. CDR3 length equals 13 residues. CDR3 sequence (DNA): TGTGCCAGCAGCCCCCCGCTGGCCCCCGAGCAGTACTTC. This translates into CASSPPLAPEQYF.

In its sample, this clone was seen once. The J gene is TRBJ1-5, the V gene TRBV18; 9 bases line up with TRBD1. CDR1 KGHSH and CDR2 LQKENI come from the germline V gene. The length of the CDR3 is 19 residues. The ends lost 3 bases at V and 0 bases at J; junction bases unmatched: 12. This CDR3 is CASSPSSRQGGYSNQPQHF. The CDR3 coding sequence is TGTGCCAGCTCACCGTCAAGCCGACAGGGGGGATATAGCAATCAGCCCCAGCATTTT. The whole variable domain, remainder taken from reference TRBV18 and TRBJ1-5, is NAGVMQNPRHLVRRRGQEARLRCSPMKGHSHVYWYRQLPEEGLKFMVYLQKENIIDESGMPKERFSAEFPKEGPSILRIQQVVRGDSAAYFCASSPSSRQGGYSNQPQHFGDGTRLSIL.

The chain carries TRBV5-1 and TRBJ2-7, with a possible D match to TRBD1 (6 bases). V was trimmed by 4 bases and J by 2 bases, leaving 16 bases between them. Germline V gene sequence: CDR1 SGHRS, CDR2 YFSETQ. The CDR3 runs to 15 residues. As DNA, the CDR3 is TGCGCCAGCAGCATACTCCAGGGGTACCCCTACGAGCAGTACTTC. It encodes CASSILQGYPYEQYF.